The next 2 T cell receptor beta chains were all read from a single sample in a study of blood T cell repertoires in COVID-19. The assay was immunoSEQ multiplex PCR, and TCRdb's table has in-frame clones only and misses some. The data show approximately 150,000 clones, with over 80% seen just once and about 10% held by the top ten. Sequencing was carried out using PBMCs or T cells enriched from blood (not recorded which). Receptor source: a man between 60 and 70 years old who had recovered from COVID-19.

This clone was counted a single time. Here the CDR3 reads CASSHLAGGPYEQYF. The CDR3 DNA reads as TGTGCCAGCAGCCATCTAGCGGGAGGGCCCTACGAGCAGTACTTC. This sequence joins TRBV7-3 and TRBJ2-7; 12 bases are shared with TRBD2. Germline V gene data show CDR1 as SGHTA and CDR2 as FQGTGA. The V and J ends lost 5 bases and 2 bases, in that order; junction bases with no gene match: 4. The CDR3 is made up of 15 amino acids.

This chain joins TRBV11-2 and TRBJ2-3, with 8 bases fitting TRBD1. This CDR3 spans 16 amino acids. Per the germline V gene, CDR1 is SGHAT and CDR2 is FQNNGV. With V trimmed by 5 bases and J by 3 bases, 10 bases remained unmatched. CDR3 region: CASSAGQGRGTDTQYF. CDR3 nucleotides: TGTGCCAGCAGCGCCGGACAGGGTCGTGGTACAGATACGCAGTATTTT. Complete variable domain (other parts from reference TRBV11-2 and TRBJ2-3): EAGVAQSPRYKIIEKRQSVAFWCNPISGHATLYWYQQILGQGPKLLIQFQNNGVVDDSQLPKDRFSAERLKGVDSTLKIQPAKLEDSAVYLCASSAGQGRGTDTQYFGPGTRLTVL.